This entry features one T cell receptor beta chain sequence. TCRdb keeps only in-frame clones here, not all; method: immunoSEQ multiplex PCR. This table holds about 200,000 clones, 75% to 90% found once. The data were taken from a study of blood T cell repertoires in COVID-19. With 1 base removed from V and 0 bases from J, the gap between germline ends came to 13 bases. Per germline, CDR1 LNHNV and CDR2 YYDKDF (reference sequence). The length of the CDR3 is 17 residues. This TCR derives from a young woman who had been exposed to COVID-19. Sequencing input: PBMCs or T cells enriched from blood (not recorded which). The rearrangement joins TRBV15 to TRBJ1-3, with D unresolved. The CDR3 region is CATSRVEERRSGNTIYF. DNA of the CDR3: TGTGCCACCAGCAGAGTTGAGGAACGCCGCTCTGGAAACACCATATATTTT.